This T cell receptor beta chain was identified during a study of T cell repertoires in cytomegalovirus infection. Overall study context: Public signatures in TCR beta pointed to CMV infection and matching HLA type.

Study conclusions and caveats: The ex vivo response was dominated by HLA-C-restricted CMV-specific TCR beta clonotypes. Adding up the frequency of public TCR beta families identified people who carried CMV plus the relevant HLA.

The germline V gene encodes CDR1 SGHAT and CDR2 FQNNGV. CDR3 length: 18 residues. Trimming shortened V by 5 bases and J by 9 bases, and 29 bases separated the two germline ends. Of note for this clonotype: The antigen is unknown.

TCRdb called the reads again in MiXCR, with one record for every CDR3 protein. The sample gives about 300,000 distinct CDR3 sequences, around 9.1% of which show up once; approximately 2.4% is in the top ten. This clonotype was obtained from a human donor in good health (CMV status not recorded). Some clones in this sample may be carry-over from other donors' samples. The V gene is TRBV11-2, the J gene TRBJ2-1, with D maybe TRBD1 (6 bases). The specimen was PBMCs. In DNA form, the CDR3 reads TGTGCCAGCAGCCGAAACAGGGTGAGCCAGATGCATGCGGGTGAGCAGTTCTTC. Translating it yields CASSRNRVSQMHAGEQFF.